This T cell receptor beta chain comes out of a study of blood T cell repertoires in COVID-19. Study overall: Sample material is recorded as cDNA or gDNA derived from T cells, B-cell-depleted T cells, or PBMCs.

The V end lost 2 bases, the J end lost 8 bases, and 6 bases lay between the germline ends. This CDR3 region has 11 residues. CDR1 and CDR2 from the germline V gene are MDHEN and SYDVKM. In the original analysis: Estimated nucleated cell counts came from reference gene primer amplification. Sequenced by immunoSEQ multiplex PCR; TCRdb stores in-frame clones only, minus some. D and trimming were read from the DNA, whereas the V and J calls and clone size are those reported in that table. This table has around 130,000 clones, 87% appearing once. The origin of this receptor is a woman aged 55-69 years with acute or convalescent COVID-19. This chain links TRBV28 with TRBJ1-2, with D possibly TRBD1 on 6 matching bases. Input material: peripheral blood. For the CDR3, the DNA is TGTGCCAGCAGTTTAGGACAGGGCTACACCTTC. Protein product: CASSLGQGYTF.